The 27 T cell receptor beta chains below all came from one sample that was sequenced in a study of T cell responses to AZD1222 COVID-19 vaccine. The data were produced by immunoSEQ multiplex PCR, yet TCRdb's version contains in-frame clones alone and is incomplete. The profile shows about 120,000 clones, around 88% of them singletons. The material was peripheral blood, obtained on day 0 of AZD1222 vaccination. The receptors derive from an adult in good health.

The V gene is TRBV5-4, the J gene TRBJ2-3; D assignment may be TRBD1 or TRBD2 (5 bases each). The V gene's germline CDR1 is SGHNT and CDR2 YYREEE (reference sequence). The CDR3 length is 15 residues. The V gene lost 0 bases and the J gene lost 6 bases, with 14 bases spanning the gap. The chain's CDR3 is CASSLEMIGEDTQYF. DNA of the CDR3: TGTGCCAGCAGCTTGGAAATGATAGGGGAGGATACGCAGTATTTT.

The chain uses TRBV5-6 and TRBJ2-3; 8 bases line up with TRBD2. CDR3 length equals 15 residues. Germline lookup yields CDR1 SGHDT and CDR2 YYEEEE. V gave up 4 bases and J gave up 0 bases; unmatched junction bases: 4. The CDR3 here is CASSSTSGSTDTQYF. DNA for the CDR3: TGTGCCAGCAGCAGTACTAGCGGTAGCACAGATACGCAGTATTTT.

V usage is TRBV7-2 and J usage is TRBJ2-7; the match to TRBD2 covers 12 bases. Germline values: CDR1 SGHTA, CDR2 FQGNSA. There are 15 residues in the CDR3. Trimming cost V 5 bases and J 6 bases; bases outside gene matches: 8. In DNA, the CDR3 is TGTGCCAGCAGCGCCACACTAGCGGGAGGCCGCGAGCAGTACTTC. Protein product: CASSATLAGGREQYF. Full variable domain (rest looked up from reference TRBV7-2 and TRBJ2-7): GAGVSQSPSNKVTEKGKDVELRCDPISGHTALYWYRQSLGQGLEFLIYFQGNSAPDKSGLPSDRFSAERTGGSVSTLTIQRTQQEDSAVYLCASSATLAGGREQYFGPGTRLTVT.

The chain carries TRBV29-1 and TRBJ2-7; 7 bases align to TRBD1. The V and J ends lost 6 bases and 2 bases, in that order; junction bases with no gene match: 1. This CDR3 region has 11 residues. CDR1 and CDR2 from the germline V gene are SQVTM and ANQGSEA. The CDR3 DNA sequence: TGCAGCGTCGGGACAGCCTACGAGCAGTACTTC. It is translated as CSVGTAYEQYF.

The chain recombines TRBV9 with TRBJ1-2; D uncertain. CDR1 SGDLS and CDR2 YYNGEE come from the germline V gene. V was clipped by 0 bases and J by 7 bases, with 10 bases between them. The CDR3 contains 13 residues. The DNA of the CDR3 is TGTGCCAGCAGCGTAGCGGTCTCAGCTGGCTACACCTTC. As protein: CASSVAVSAGYTF.

The chain carries TRBV6-2 or TRBV6-3 and TRBJ2-7, with 11 bases fitting TRBD1. CDR1 is MNHEY, CDR2 SVGEGT, per germline. The V gene end was trimmed by 3 bases and the J gene end by 0 bases; junction bases not matched to a gene: 10. This CDR3 region has 18 residues. CDR3 DNA sequence: TGTGCCAGCAGTTATCGGATGGACAGGGGGCAGTACTCCTACGAGCAGTACTTC. Translated, it gives CASSYRMDRGQYSYEQYF.

This chain connects TRBV6-5 to TRBJ2-7; D possibly matches TRBD1 or TRBD2 (5 bases each). Germline-derived CDR1 and CDR2 are MNHEY and SVGAGI. V gave up 5 bases and J gave up 7 bases, with 18 bases separating them. This CDR3 spans 14 amino acids. The CDR3 loop reads CASSPPGTSKEQYF. The CDR3 bases are TGTGCCAGCAGTCCCCCCGGGACCTCAAAGGAGCAGTACTTC.

This chain uses TRBV7-8 with TRBJ2-2; D call uncertain. Trimming removed 1 base from V and 0 bases from J, with 9 bases in between. The V gene's germline CDR1 is SGHVS and CDR2 FQNEAQ. The CDR3 totals 16 residues. In nucleotides, the CDR3 is TGTGCCAGCAGCTTAGTGGTGACCCCGAACACCGGGGAGCTGTTTTTT. Translation: CASSLVVTPNTGELFF.

This clone was seen just once. The chain links TRBV27 to TRBJ2-1; 9 bases agree with TRBD2. Germline loops: CDR1 MNHEY, CDR2 SMNVEV (reference sequence). The CDR3 has 19 residues. J lost 4 bases, V lost 3 bases, and 16 bases had no gene match. CDR3 coding DNA: TGTGCCAGCAGTTTTTCGTGGGCGGGAGGGAAAATAGGTTACAATGAGCAGTTCTTC. Its translation is CASSFSWAGGKIGYNEQFF.

This clone was detected only once. V is TRBV28 and J is TRBJ1-5, with TRBD1 matching 11 bases. Germline-derived CDR1 and CDR2 are MDHEN and SYDVKM. This CDR3 spans 17 amino acids. The V segment lost 6 bases and the J segment 1 base; nucleotides outside the gene matches: 8. The CDR3, as DNA: TGTGCCAGCAGCAGGACAGGGGGCGGTCGGAGCAATCAGCCCCAGCATTTT. Translating gives CASSRTGGGRSNQPQHF. The whole variable domain, remainder taken from reference TRBV28 and TRBJ1-5, is DVKVTQSSRYLVKRTGEKVFLECVQDMDHENMFWYRQDPGLGLRLIYFSYDVKMKEKGDIPEGYSVSREKKERFSLILESASTNQTSMYLCASSRTGGGRSNQPQHFGDGTRLSIL.

The gene calls are TRBV19 and TRBJ2-1, with TRBD2 matching over 14 bases. The CDR3 consists of 15 residues. Losses at the gene ends were 7 bases for V and 9 bases for J; bases not matched to a gene: 8. Germline CDR1 and CDR2: LNHDA and SQIVND (reference sequence). CDR3 amino acids: CASNPGTSGGGEQFF. CDR3 coding DNA: TGTGCCAGTAACCCAGGGACTAGCGGGGGCGGTGAGCAGTTCTTC.

J is TRBJ2-2 and V is TRBV19; tentatively, D is TRBD2 (5 bases). CDR1 is LNHDA and CDR2 is SQIVND in the germline V gene (reference sequence). The CDR3 is made up of 14 amino acids. The ends were cut back, 6 bases at V and 5 bases at J, with 13 bases in the middle. The CDR3 sequence: CASRDIAYTGELFF. The DNA of the CDR3 is TGTGCCAGTAGAGATATAGCGTATACCGGGGAGCTGTTTTTT.

The chain is built from TRBV7-9 and TRBJ1-6, with TRBD1 as a possible D gene (5 bases). The V gene lost 5 bases and the J gene lost 8 bases, with 13 bases spanning the gap. Looked up from germline, CDR1 is SEHNR and CDR2 is FQNEAQ (reference sequence). The CDR3 has 14 amino acids. CDR3 DNA sequence: TGTGCCAGCAGCGAAAGGGGTACTTATTCACCCCTCCACTTT. Translated, it gives CASSERGTYSPLHF.

The chain joins TRBV29-1 to TRBJ1-2, with 7 nucleotides matching TRBD1. The CDR3 loop spans 14 amino acids. CDR1 and CDR2 (germline): SQVTM, ANQGSEA. V was pared by 5 bases and J by 0 bases, with 6 bases of the junction left unmatched. Written as DNA, the CDR3 is TGCAGCGTTACCGGGACAGCAGCTAACTATGGCTACACCTTC. This translates into CSVTGTAANYGYTF.

V gene TRBV12-3 or TRBV12-4 combines with J gene TRBJ2-3, with D unclear. V was shortened by 8 bases and J by 3 bases, with 6 bases between the two germline ends. The CDR3 loop spans 11 amino acids. The CDR3 here is CASSRTDTQYF. The CDR3 DNA reads as TGTGCCAGCTCCCGTACAGATACGCAGTATTTT.

The chain employs TRBV7-2 and TRBJ1-6; D is unclear. V was pared by 3 bases and J by 7 bases, with 19 bases between. The CDR3 runs 17 residues. The germline gives CDR1 SGHTA, CDR2 FQGNSA. The CDR3: CASSFISGPRANSPLHF. The CDR3 bases are TGTGCCAGCAGCTTTATCTCCGGGCCTCGGGCGAATTCACCCCTCCACTTT.

J is TRBJ2-3 and V is TRBV30; D perhaps matches TRBD2 (6 bases). V lost 2 bases to trimming and J lost 0 bases, with 12 bases between them. This CDR3 comprises 15 residues. Germline CDR1 and CDR2: GTSNPN and SVGIG (reference sequence). CDR3 nucleotides: TGTGCCTGGAGTCCAGGTGGGACTAGCACAGATACGCAGTATTTT. Translation gives CAWSPGGTSTDTQYF.

The chain couples TRBV2 to TRBJ1-6; 8 bases are a match to TRBD1. The trim removed 8 bases at V and 9 bases at J, leaving 9 bases unmatched. The length of the CDR3 is 14 residues. Germline V gene lookup returns CDR1 SNHLY and CDR2 FYNNEI. The CDR3 loop is CASVFGQGLSPLHF. The CDR3 DNA reads as TGTGCCAGCGTATTCGGACAGGGCCTTTCACCCCTCCACTTT.

The chain uses TRBV6-2 or TRBV6-3 and TRBJ1-5; D remains unclear. The V gene lost 5 bases and the J gene lost 3 bases, with 8 bases spanning the gap. CDR3 length equals 13 residues. The germline CDR1 and CDR2 sequences are MNHEY and SVGEGT. CDR3 loop: CASSPTFNQPQHF. The CDR3 nucleotides read TGTGCCAGCAGTCCCACCTTCAATCAGCCCCAGCATTTT.

This clone came up a few times. This chain joins TRBV5-1 and TRBJ1-2; D not certain. Germline values: CDR1 SGHRS, CDR2 YFSETQ. V was pared by 5 bases and J by 8 bases, with 19 bases between. The CDR3 runs to 14 residues. Here the CDR3 reads CASRNAGEGWGYTF. In nucleotides, the CDR3 is TGCGCCAGCAGAAATGCCGGTGAGGGCTGGGGCTACACCTTC.

This clone was detected only once. V usage is TRBV4-3 and J usage is TRBJ1-1; D is unclear. Trimming took off 1 base at V and 6 bases at J, with 6 bases between the two ends. This CDR3 is built from 12 residues. The germline V gene has CDR1 LGHNA and CDR2 YSLEER. CDR3 nucleotide sequence: TGCGCCAGCAGCCAAGTCGGGGCTGAAGCTTTCTTT. This translates into CASSQVGAEAFF.

The V and J genes are TRBV7-2 and TRBJ2-7; TRBD1 matches 11 bases. This CDR3 has 14 amino acids. The V segment lost 5 bases and the J segment 5 bases; nucleotides outside the gene matches: 5. CDR1 and CDR2 (germline): SGHTA, FQGNSA. CDR3 residues: CASSQGQGVHEQYF. CDR3 DNA: TGTGCCAGCAGCCAGGGACAGGGGGTCCACGAGCAGTACTTC.

V and J are TRBV7-3 and TRBJ2-1, with unresolved D. Trimming took off 3 bases at V and 9 bases at J, with 15 bases between the two ends. This CDR3 has 14 amino acids. Per the germline V gene, CDR1 is SGHTA and CDR2 is FQGTGA. CDR3 in amino acids: CASSFSSSPGEQFF. In nucleotides, the CDR3 is TGTGCCAGCAGCTTTTCCTCAAGCCCTGGTGAGCAGTTCTTC.

The chain links TRBV9 to TRBJ1-1; a possible D gene is TRBD1 (6 bases). V lost 3 bases to trimming and J lost 10 bases, with 22 bases between them. Looked up from germline, CDR1 is SGDLS and CDR2 is YYNGEE. There are 15 residues in the CDR3. In nucleotides, the CDR3 is TGTGCCAGCAGCGCCCGACAGGAGCCCTTGAGGGGAGCTTTCTTT. Amino acid sequence: CASSARQEPLRGAFF.

This clone was detected only once. This sequence joins TRBV5-6 and TRBJ2-1; 12 nucleotides line up with TRBD2. The V and J ends lost 5 bases and 0 bases, in that order; junction bases with no gene match: 12. CDR1 and CDR2 (germline): SGHDT, YYEEEE. The CDR3 length is 19 residues. The CDR3 loop is CASRATSGRTLYSYNEQFF. The CDR3 bases are TGTGCCAGCAGGGCGACTAGCGGGAGAACCCTCTACTCCTACAATGAGCAGTTCTTC.

The V call is TRBV4-1, the J call TRBJ1-6, with a possible D match to TRBD1 (6 bases). The V gene's germline CDR1 is MGHRA and CDR2 YSYEKL. Deletions cut 0 bases from V and 7 bases from J, with 16 bases between. This CDR3 comprises 17 residues. In DNA, the CDR3 is TGCGCCAGCAGCCAAGAAATAACAGGGTCGTGGAATTCACCCCTCCACTTT. It specifies CASSQEITGSWNSPLHF.

The chain employs TRBV6-4 and TRBJ2-3, with 14 bases that match TRBD2. The CDR3 consists of 18 residues. The junction had 7 bases not matched to a gene; V was cut back by 5 bases and J by 0 bases. The V gene's germline CDR1 is MRHNA and CDR2 SNTAGT. The chain's CDR3 is CASSPGLAGGSSTDTQYF. The CDR3 coding sequence is TGTGCCAGCAGTCCCGGACTAGCGGGGGGCAGTAGCACAGATACGCAGTATTTT.